One and the same sample provided the 8 T cell receptor beta chains below, sequenced in a study of regulatory T cells in long-lasting Graves disease. As for time point: newly diagnosed GD, antithyroid drugs for less than 3 months. From RNA extracted from PBMCs, the TCR library was made. iRepertoire HTBI primers and Arm-PCR of CDR3 regions built TCR beta libraries. Using its own MiXCR run on the multiplex PCR reads, TCRdb lists one record per CDR3 protein. The sample contains 440,000 or so distinct CDR3 sequences, 16% of which appear only once. The same data also contributed to another study, on T cells in Graves' hyperthyroidism and ophthalmopathy.

The starting material was peripheral blood mononuclear cells (PBMCs), obtained at new diagnosis, from a patient treated with antithyroid drugs. The receptor source for this set is a young woman with Graves disease.

Note on this clonotype: One base away lies a much larger clone, so this may be a sequencing read error. Lacking the conserved final phenylalanine or tryptophan, this CDR3 likely reflects a read error. V gene TRBV28 combines with J gene TRBJ2-1; 9 nucleotides agree with TRBD2. Germline V gene sequence: CDR1 MDHEN, CDR2 SYDVKM. The CDR3 loop spans 16 amino acids. V lost 5 bases to trimming and J lost 5 bases; unmatched junction nucleotides: 10. For the CDR3, the DNA is TGTGCCAGCAGTCCAAGACTAGCGGAGATTAACAATGAGCAGTTCCTC. Residues: CASSPRLAEINNEQFL.

The chain recombines TRBV15 with TRBJ2-1, with D tentatively TRBD1 (5 bases). The CDR3 loop spans 15 amino acids. Germline values: CDR1 LNHNV, CDR2 YYDKDF (reference sequence). The V end was cut by 0 bases, the J end by 1 base, with 7 bases between. The CDR3 sequence is CATSRERTSYNEQFF. The CDR3 DNA sequence: TGTGCCACCAGCAGAGAACGGACATCCTACAATGAGCAGTTCTTC.

The chain has TRBV7-3 and TRBJ2-1; the match to TRBD2 covers 12 bases. Germline V gene lookup returns CDR1 SGHTA and CDR2 FQGTGA. J lost 5 bases, V lost 4 bases, and 6 bases had no gene match. CDR3 length: 16 amino acids. The CDR3 nucleotides read TGTGCCAGCAGCTCCCTACTAGCGGGAGGTCACAATGAGCAGTTCTTC. It encodes CASSSLLAGGHNEQFF.

The gene calls are TRBV15 and TRBJ2-5; 8 bases match TRBD1. The CDR3 loop spans 15 amino acids. Looked up from germline, CDR1 is LNHNV and CDR2 is YYDKDF (reference sequence). The J segment lost 1 base and the V segment lost 1 base, leaving 2 bases of the junction unmatched. The CDR3 protein is CATSRAGGGQETQYF. CDR3 DNA: TGTGCCACCAGCAGAGCAGGGGGCGGCCAAGAGACCCAGTACTTC. The entire variable domain, with the rest obtained from reference TRBV15 and TRBJ2-5, is as follows: DAMVIQNPRYQVTQFGKPVTLSCSQTLNHNVMYWYQQKSSQAPKLLFHYYDKDFNNEADTPDNFQSRRPNTSFCFLDIRSPGLGDTAMYLCATSRAGGGQETQYFGPGTRLLVL.

This clonotype has a handful of counts. The genes are TRBV7-2 and TRBJ1-3; TRBD1 is a possible D gene (5 bases). With 2 bases removed from V and 6 bases from J, the gap between germline ends came to 14 bases. The CDR3 consists of 15 residues. Germline V CDR1 and CDR2: SGHTA, FQGNSA. The CDR3 DNA sequence: TGTGCCAGCAGCTTAAGGGCGGACATTAAAAACACCATATATTTT. Residues: CASSLRADIKNTIYF.

The V and J genes are TRBV29-1 and TRBJ2-3; the D is unclear. The CDR3 consists of 13 residues. The V end lost 7 bases, the J end lost 2 bases, and 13 bases lay between the germline ends. Germline V gene lookup returns CDR1 SQVTM and CDR2 ANQGSEA. CDR3 residues: CSADKGNTDTQYF. The CDR3 nucleotides read TGCAGCGCGGATAAGGGTAACACAGATACGCAGTATTTT.

In its sample, this clonotype was seen a few times. This rearrangement joins TRBV15 to TRBJ2-1, with 9 nucleotides matching TRBD2. The CDR3 loop spans 17 amino acids. Germline CDR1 LNHNV, CDR2 YYDKDF (reference sequence). Losses at the gene ends were 5 bases for V and 2 bases for J; bases not matched to a gene: 10. CDR3 nucleotide sequence: TGTGCCACCAGCCCCGAGGGCGGGGGGGTCCCCTACAATGAGCAGTTCTTC. Its translation: CATSPEGGGVPYNEQFF.

This chain joins TRBV5-4 and TRBJ2-7, with 14 bases identical to TRBD2. J lost 1 base, V lost 3 bases, and 3 bases had no gene match. CDR3 length equals 16 residues. Germline CDR1 SGHNT, CDR2 YYREEE (reference sequence). Here the CDR3 reads CASSWGLAGASYEQYF. CDR3 DNA: TGTGCCAGCAGCTGGGGACTAGCGGGAGCTTCCTACGAGCAGTACTTC.